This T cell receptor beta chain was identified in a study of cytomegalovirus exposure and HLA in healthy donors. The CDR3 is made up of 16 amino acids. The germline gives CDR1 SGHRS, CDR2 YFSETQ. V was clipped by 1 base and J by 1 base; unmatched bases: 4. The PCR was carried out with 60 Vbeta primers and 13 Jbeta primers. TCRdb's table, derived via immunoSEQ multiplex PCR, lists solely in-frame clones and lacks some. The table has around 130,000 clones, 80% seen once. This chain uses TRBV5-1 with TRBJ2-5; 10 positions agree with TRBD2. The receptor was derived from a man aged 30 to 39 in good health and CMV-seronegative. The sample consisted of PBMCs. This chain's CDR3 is CASSLSSGSFQETQYF. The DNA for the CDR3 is TGCGCCAGCAGCTTGTCTAGCGGGAGTTTCCAAGAGACCCAGTACTTC.